This T cell receptor (beta chain) was sequenced for a study of human T cells and chemical hapten exposure. Background on the study: There were weekly diphenylcyclopropenone doses to the scalp for patients throughout the roughly 25-week study.

TCRdb re-called the RACE reads with MiXCR, one entry per CDR3 protein. The sample lists roughly 160,000 distinct CDR3 sequences, roughly 15% occurring once. Whole-study results and caveats: Alopecia affecting every donor means their immune response may not match healthy people's. Counts of expanded TCRs (at PT1) showed a positive correlation with patch test score. No alteration of TCRs above 1 in 1000 frequency was seen with DPC sensitization.

The sample's time point: patch test 1, 2 weeks after DPC sensitization. Stated treatment: therapeutic diphenylcyclopropenone sensitization with weekly scalp DPC. The sample holds many counts of this clonotype. Its antigen is as yet unknown. V was cut by 3 bases and J by 8 bases, with 11 bases left in between. Looked up from germline, CDR1 is GTSNPN and CDR2 is SVGIG (reference sequence). The CDR3 is 12 amino acids. This material consisted of whole blood, taken in connection with sensitization to the hapten diphenylcyclopropenone (DPC). The receptor was isolated from a woman in her thirties with alopecia areata. Some clones in this sample may be carry-over from other donors' samples. This rearrangement joins TRBV30 to TRBJ2-1; D gene unclear. In DNA, the CDR3 is TGTGCCTGGAGCCGAGACACCGATGAGCAGTTCTTC. Amino acid sequence: CAWSRDTDEQFF.